These T cell receptor beta chains were read from a single sample in a study of T cell repertoires in cytomegalovirus infection. These receptors lack a known antigen. TCRdb re-called the reads with MiXCR, one entry per CDR3 protein. This table has more than 110,000 distinct CDR3 sequences, 32% appearing once. This specimen was CD8+ T cells from cultured PBMCs, taken from culture after CMV antigen stimulation. The origin of the receptors is a human donor in good health (CMV status not recorded). Some clones in this sample may be carry-over from other donors' samples. The CDR3 runs from the conserved cysteine through the conserved F or W.

TRBJ1-1 TRBV28 CASSFRPATEAFF
TRBJ1-1 TRBV9 CASSPSTSVNTEAFF
TRBJ2-1 TRBV29-1 CSVVGGGFSSYNEQFF
TRBJ1-2 TRBV6-5 CASSYSSTGFYGYTF
TRBJ2-3 TRBV27 CASGRVTDTQYF
TRBJ2-3 TRBV6-1 CASSESGYPTDTQYF
TRBJ1-4 TRBV20-1 CSARILQGPDEKLFF
TRBJ2-7 TRBV5-6 CASSLGTLEQYF
TRBJ2-7 TRBV5-6 CASSFAGYEQYF
TRBJ1-2 TRBV19 CASSTGPDSPLSRSGGYTF
TRBJ2-7 TRBV11-2 CASSLGTGGDEQYF
TRBJ1-1 TRBV6-1 CASSELGIPNTEAFF
TRBJ2-3 TRBV27 CASSSWTGYTQYF
TRBJ2-1 TRBV5-1 CASSYLAGGTFF
TRBJ2-7 TRBV4-1 CASSQDVGGSSYEQYF
TRBJ1-6 TRBV12-3/TRBV12-4 CASSTYFGSPLHF
TRBJ2-7 TRBV4-3 CASSFQGAGYEQYF
TRBJ2-5 TRBV7-2 CASSRGGAETQYF
TRBJ2-1 TRBV7-6 CASSSSGGSSYNEQFF
TRBJ1-5 TRBV6-6 CASSYTGNQPQHF
TRBJ1-1 TRBV25-1 CASSEYRAANTEAFF
TRBJ1-2 TRBV12-3/TRBV12-4 CASSPGWYGYTF
TRBJ1-2 TRBV27 CASSLFRGEGYTF
TRBJ2-2 TRBV5-6 CASFTAGTGGGENSGELFF
TRBJ1-5 TRBV7-9 CASSLGTGERISNQPQHF
TRBJ2-7 TRBV10-3 CAISDTSGGFEQYF
TRBJ2-5 TRBV12-3/TRBV12-4 CTSSTQVGGGDQETQYF
TRBJ2-1 TRBV7-2 CASSARMAGEYNEQFF
TRBJ1-4 TRBV7-8 CASSFSAGQGPTNEKLFF
TRBJ1-5 TRBV28 CASSLISGGSNQPQHF
TRBJ2-5 TRBV4-1 CASSQGPSEETQYF
TRBJ1-1 TRBV6-2/TRBV6-3 CASREGQGNTEAFF
TRBJ1-2 TRBV12-3/TRBV12-4 CASSPQTGDYGYTF
TRBJ1-4 TRBV2 CASSEGESTNEKLFF
TRBJ2-7 TRBV7-2 CASSYPGRSYEQYF
TRBJ2-2 TRBV9 CASSGGAREWAGELFF
TRBJ2-7 TRBV2 CASSEELIASYEQYF
TRBJ1-1 TRBV7-3 CASSLTRIGEAFF
TRBJ1-1 TRBV7-9 CASARGDTEAFF
TRBJ1-4 TRBV6-5 CASSYSRGGVKLFF
TRBJ2-1 TRBV27 CASSEGLAGALSYNEQFF
TRBJ1-4 TRBV5-1 CASSLGPQGAKFF
TRBJ2-3 TRBV28 CASSPPGTASTDTQYF
TRBJ1-5 TRBV20-1 CRPPSPGEFTFIYSNQPQHF
TRBJ1-2 TRBV3-1 CASSQGGVSLRGYTF
TRBJ2-1 TRBV11-2 CASSLVSAGLKYNEQFF
TRBJ2-7 TRBV24-1 CATSDLGVQYF
TRBJ1-4 TRBV29-1 CSVGETGGDEKLFF
TRBJ2-3 TRBV13 CASSLVEVYGTDTQYF
TRBJ2-7 TRBV28 CASSSRGTPYEQYF